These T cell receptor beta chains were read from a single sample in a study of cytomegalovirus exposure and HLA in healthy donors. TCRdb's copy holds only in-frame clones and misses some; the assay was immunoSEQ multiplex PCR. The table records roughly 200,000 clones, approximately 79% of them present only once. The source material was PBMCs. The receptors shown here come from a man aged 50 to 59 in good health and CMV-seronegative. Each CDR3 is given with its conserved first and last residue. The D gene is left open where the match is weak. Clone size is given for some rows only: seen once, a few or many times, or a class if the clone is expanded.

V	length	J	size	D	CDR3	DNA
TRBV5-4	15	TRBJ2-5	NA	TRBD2	CASRSAGGPPETQYF	TGTGCCAGCAGATCAGCGGGAGGGCCCCCAGAGACCCAGTACTTC
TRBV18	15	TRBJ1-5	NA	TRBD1	CASSPGTGGNQPQHF	TGTGCCAGCTCACCGGGGACAGGGGGGAATCAGCCCCAGCATTTT
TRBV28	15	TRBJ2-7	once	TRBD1	CASSFVKGQGHEQYF	TGTGCCAGCAGTTTTGTGAAGGGACAGGGCCACGAGCAGTACTTC
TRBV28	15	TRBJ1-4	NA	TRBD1	CASCLPGQGVEKLFF	TGTGCCAGCTGTCTCCCGGGACAGGGGGTTGAAAAACTGTTTTTT
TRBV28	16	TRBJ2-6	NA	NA	CASSRGGNSGANVLTF	TGTGCCAGCAGTAGGGGTGGGAACTCTGGGGCCAACGTCCTGACTTTC
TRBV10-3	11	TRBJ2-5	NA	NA	CAISAKETQYF	TGTGCCATCAGTGCTAAAGAGACCCAGTACTTC
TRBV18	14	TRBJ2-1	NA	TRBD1	CASSRQGQLDEQFF	TGTGCCAGCTCGCGACAGGGACAATTGGATGAGCAGTTCTTC
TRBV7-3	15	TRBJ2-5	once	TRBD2	CASSLNAGGGETQYF	TGTGCCAGCAGCTTAAATGCGGGGGGCGGAGAGACCCAGTACTTC
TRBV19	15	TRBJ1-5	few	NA	CASSIGQGSNQPQHF	TGTGCCAGTAGTATAGGCCAGGGTAGCAATCAGCCCCAGCATTTT
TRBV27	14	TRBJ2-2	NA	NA	CASSLPHSTGELFF	TGTGCCAGCAGTTTGCCGCACTCCACCGGGGAGCTGTTTTTT
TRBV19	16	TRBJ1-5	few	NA	CASSIPPQGFFQPQHF	TGTGCCAGTAGTATCCCTCCACAGGGTTTTTTCCAGCCCCAGCATTTT
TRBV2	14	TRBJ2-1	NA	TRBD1	CASQGQGIWNEQFF	TGTGCCAGCCAGGGACAGGGAATATGGAATGAGCAGTTCTTC
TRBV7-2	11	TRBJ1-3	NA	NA	CASSLTYTIYF	TGTGCCAGCAGCTTAACATACACCATATATTTT
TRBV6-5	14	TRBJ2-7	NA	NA	CASSYSNRAYEQYF	TGTGCCAGCAGTTACTCGAACAGGGCTTACGAGCAGTACTTC
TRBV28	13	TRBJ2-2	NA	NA	CASLKLSTGELFF	TGTGCCAGTCTAAAACTTTCCACCGGGGAGCTGTTTTTT
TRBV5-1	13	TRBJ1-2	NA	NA	CASSQDGGRGYTF	TGCGCCAGCAGCCAGGACGGGGGTCGAGGCTACACCTTC
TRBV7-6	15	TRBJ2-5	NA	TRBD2	CASSPRTSDQETQYF	TGTGCCAGCAGCCCTCGGACTAGCGACCAAGAGACCCAGTACTTC
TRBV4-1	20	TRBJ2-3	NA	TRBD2	CASSQDRASGRARGADTQYF	TGCGCCAGCAGCCAAGATCGGGCTAGCGGGAGGGCCCGGGGAGCAGATACGCAGTATTTT
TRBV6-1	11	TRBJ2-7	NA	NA	CASSGEYEQYF	TGTGCCAGCAGCGGGGAGTACGAGCAGTACTTC
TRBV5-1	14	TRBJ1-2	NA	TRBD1	CASSSGQTNYGYTF	TGCGCCAGCAGCTCGGGACAGACTAACTATGGCTACACCTTC
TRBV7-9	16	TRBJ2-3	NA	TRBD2	CASSLAAGGVTDTQYF	TGTGCCAGCAGCTTAGCGGCGGGAGGCGTCACAGATACGCAGTATTTT
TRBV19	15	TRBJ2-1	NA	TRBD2	CASSIDSGRFYEQFF	TGTGCCAGTAGTATAGATAGCGGGAGATTCTATGAGCAGTTCTTC
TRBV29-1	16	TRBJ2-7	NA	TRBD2	CSVEGPSGRNSYEQYF	TGCAGCGTTGAAGGTCCTAGCGGGAGGAACTCCTACGAGCAGTACTTC
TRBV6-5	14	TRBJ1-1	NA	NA	CASSLGTLNTEAFF	TGTGCCAGCAGTTTAGGGACATTGAACACTGAAGCTTTCTTT
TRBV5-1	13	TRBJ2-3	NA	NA	CASSLRQGDTQYF	TGCGCCAGCAGCTTGCGCCAGGGGGATACGCAGTATTTT
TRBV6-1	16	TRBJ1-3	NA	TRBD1	CASSGLQGGTGNTIYF	TGTGCCAGCAGTGGATTACAGGGGGGAACTGGAAACACCATATATTTT
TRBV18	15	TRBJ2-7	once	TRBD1	CASSQQGVVSYEQYF	TGTGCCAGCTCCCAACAGGGGGTCGTCTCCTACGAGCAGTACTTC
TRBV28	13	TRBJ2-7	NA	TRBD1	CASSPGGSYEQYF	TGTGCCAGCAGCCCAGGGGGCTCCTACGAGCAGTACTTC
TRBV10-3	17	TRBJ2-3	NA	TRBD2	CAISESIAGGLKDTQYF	TGTGCCATCAGTGAGTCAATAGCGGGAGGTCTTAAAGATACGCAGTATTTT
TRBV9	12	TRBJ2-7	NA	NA	CASSVARGKQYF	TGTGCCAGCAGCGTAGCTCGGGGGAAGCAGTACTTC
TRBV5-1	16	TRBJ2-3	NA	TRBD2	CASSSLSGRSTDTQYF	TGCGCCAGCAGCTCCCTGAGCGGGAGGAGCACAGATACGCAGTATTTT
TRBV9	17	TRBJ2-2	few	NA	CASSVAPYFQGTGELFF	TGTGCCAGCAGCGTAGCCCCTTATTTTCAGGGGACCGGGGAGCTGTTTTTT
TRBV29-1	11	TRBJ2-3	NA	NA	CSVEVPKGQYF	TGCAGCGTGGAGGTCCCTAAGGGGCAGTATTTT
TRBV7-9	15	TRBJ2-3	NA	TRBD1	CASRLRQGATDTQYF	TGTGCCAGCAGACTCCGACAGGGCGCCACAGATACGCAGTATTTT
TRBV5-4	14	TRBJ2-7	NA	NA	CASSLGGRTYEQYF	TGTGCCAGCAGCCTTGGTGGGAGGACCTACGAGCAGTACTTC
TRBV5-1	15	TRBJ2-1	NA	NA	CASSFGGGEYNEQFF	TGCGCCAGCAGCTTTGGAGGGGGCGAATACAATGAGCAGTTCTTC
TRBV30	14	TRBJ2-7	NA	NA	CAWSVLLANYEQYF	TGTGCCTGGAGTGTACTGCTCGCGAACTACGAGCAGTACTTC
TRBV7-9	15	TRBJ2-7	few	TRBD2	CASSLWTSGRYEQYF	TGTGCCAGCAGCTTATGGACTAGCGGGAGATACGAGCAGTACTTC
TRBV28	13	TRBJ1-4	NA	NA	CASRGPDGEKLFF	TGTGCCAGCAGGGGCCCCGATGGTGAAAAACTGTTTTTT
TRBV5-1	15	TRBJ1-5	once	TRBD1	CASRSGTESNQPQHF	TGCGCCAGCAGGTCCGGGACAGAGAGCAATCAGCCCCAGCATTTT
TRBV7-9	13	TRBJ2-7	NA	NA	CSSSLVGQAEQYF	TGTTCCAGCAGCTTAGTCGGACAAGCCGAGCAGTACTTC
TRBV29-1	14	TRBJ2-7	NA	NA	CSAGTRSSSYEQYF	TGCAGCGCAGGGACACGCTCGAGCTCCTACGAGCAGTACTTC
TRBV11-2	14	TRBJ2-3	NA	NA	CASSLDLWPDTQYF	TGTGCCAGCAGCTTAGATCTGTGGCCAGATACGCAGTATTTT
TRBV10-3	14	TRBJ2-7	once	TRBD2	CAIKIREGSYEQYF	TGTGCCATCAAAATCCGGGAGGGCTCCTACGAGCAGTACTTC
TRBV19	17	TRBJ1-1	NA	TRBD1	CASSMRDRGAWNTEAFF	TGTGCCAGTAGTATGCGGGACAGGGGGGCCTGGAACACTGAAGCTTTCTTT